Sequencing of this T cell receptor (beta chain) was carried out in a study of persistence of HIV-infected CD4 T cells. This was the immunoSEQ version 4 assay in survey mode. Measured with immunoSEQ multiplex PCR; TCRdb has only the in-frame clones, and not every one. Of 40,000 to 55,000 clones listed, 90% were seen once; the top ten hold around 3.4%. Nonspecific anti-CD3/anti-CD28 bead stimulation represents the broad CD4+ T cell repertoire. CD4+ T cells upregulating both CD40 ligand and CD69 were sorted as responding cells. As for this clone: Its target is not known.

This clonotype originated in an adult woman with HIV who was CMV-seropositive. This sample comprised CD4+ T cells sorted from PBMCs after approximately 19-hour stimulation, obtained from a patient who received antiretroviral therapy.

The CDR3 reads CASSSPTGMNTEAFF. The CDR3 nucleotides read TGTGCCAGCAGCTCCCCTACAGGGATGAACACTGAAGCTTTCTTT. The J gene is TRBJ1-1, the V gene TRBV7-2; D possibly corresponds to TRBD1 (6 bases). The V and J ends lost 4 bases and 0 bases respectively, with 12 bases between them. CDR1 is SGHTA, CDR2 FQGNSA, per germline. There are 15 residues in the CDR3.